This T cell receptor (beta chain) appears in the sequencing data of a study of breast tumors, draining lymph nodes, adjacent tissues. Study findings and constraints: Most tumor T cells seemingly derive from lymph node, then expand in tumor. That most tumor T cells come from lymph nodes remained unproven. Tumor TCR diversity was below lymph nodes but above nontumor tissue.

The trim removed 1 base at V and 3 bases at J, leaving 13 bases unmatched. CDR3 length equals 19 residues. This clonotype was detected once. As yet, its antigen is unknown. TCRdb itself ran the multiplex PCR reads through MiXCR, one entry per CDR3 protein. The data contain 17,000 or so distinct CDR3 sequences, about 45% of them singletons. The chain is built from TRBV12-3 or TRBV12-4 and TRBJ2-2; 8 bases match TRBD2. This receptor was taken from a female donor with breast cancer. Some clones in this sample may be carry-over from other donors' samples. Sequencing used tumor-adjacent breast tissue. The CDR3 spells CASSLGVERGGLYTGELFF. DNA for the CDR3: TGTGCCAGCAGTTTAGGCGTAGAACGGGGGGGCCTGTACACCGGGGAGCTGTTTTTT.